These 5 T cell receptor beta chains were all obtained from the same sample, sequenced in a study of blood T cell repertoires in COVID-19. Some clones are missing from TCRdb's copy, which holds only in-frame ones; the method was immunoSEQ multiplex PCR. In the table there are 200,000 to 250,000 clones, about 88% of which are singletons. Specimen: peripheral blood. These receptors were obtained from an older woman with acute or convalescent COVID-19.

This chain connects TRBV19 to TRBJ2-7, with D possibly TRBD1 on 5 matching bases. This CDR3 is 14 amino acids long. V lost 2 bases and J 2 bases, leaving 10 bases between the germline ends. Germline values: CDR1 LNHDA, CDR2 SQIVND (reference sequence). The CDR3 reads CASSISRATYEQYF. In nucleotides, the CDR3 is TGTGCCAGTAGTATAAGCAGGGCAACCTACGAGCAGTACTTC.

The V and J genes are TRBV2 and TRBJ2-3, with a possible D match to TRBD1 (6 bases). The CDR3 loop spans 14 amino acids. V was shortened by 5 bases and J by 7 bases, with 16 bases between the two germline ends. Germline loops: CDR1 SNHLY, CDR2 FYNNEI. CDR3 coding DNA: TGTGCCAGCAGTACGGGACAAACCTTCAATACGCAGTATTTT. This translates into CASSTGQTFNTQYF.

The chain joins TRBV30 to TRBJ1-2; no definite D call. V was cut by 3 bases and J by 4 bases, with 18 bases left in between. The CDR3 extends over 15 amino acids. Germline CDR1 is GTSNPN and CDR2 is SVGIG (reference sequence). In nucleotides, the CDR3 is TGTGCCTGGAGCCCCTGGGGAGATTTCGGCTATGGCTACACCTTC. This translates into CAWSPWGDFGYGYTF.

The chain uses TRBV6-5 and TRBJ2-5, with 7 bases aligning to TRBD2. The CDR3 is made up of 14 amino acids. Germline loops: CDR1 MNHEY, CDR2 SVGAGI. V lost 6 bases to trimming and J lost 2 bases; unmatched junction nucleotides: 6. CDR3 sequence reads: CASSRTSVQETQYF. DNA of the CDR3: TGTGCCAGCAGCCGTACTAGCGTTCAAGAGACCCAGTACTTC.

This chain joins TRBV3-1 (or the pseudogene TRBV3-2) and TRBJ2-7, with 7 bases that match TRBD1. With 4 bases clipped from V and 2 bases from J, the junction kept 8 bases outside the gene matches. Germline V CDR1 and CDR2: LGHDT, YNNKEL (reference sequence). CDR3 size: 15 residues. CDR3 in amino acids: CASSRMDRLTYEQYF. The CDR3 region has the DNA TGTGCCAGCAGCCGGATGGACAGGTTGACCTACGAGCAGTACTTC.